The present TCR beta chain was sequenced within a study of radiation and T cells in renal cell carcinoma. Study-wide background: Nephrectomy followed 15 Gy stereotactic body radiation by 4 weeks. Study conclusions and caveats: Top tumor clonotypes rose in blood 2 weeks post-radiation, then contracted. Baseline intratumoral clonotype presence is unknown without pretreatment biopsies.

Between the trimmed V and J ends, which lost 5 bases and 2 bases, there was a span of 10 bases. Germline V gene lookup returns CDR1 SQVTM and CDR2 ANQGSEA. The CDR3 spans 12 residues. On this clone: Its antigen remains unknown.

Only in-frame clones appear in the TCRdb table, and some are missing; sequencing was by immunoSEQ multiplex PCR. The sample holds 150,000 or so clones, 88% seen once. Described time point: baseline pretreatment blood. Treatment reported: 15 Gy SBRT to primary tumor, nephrectomy 4 weeks later. Clear cell pathology was present in this patient's renal cell carcinoma. The chain joins TRBV29-1 to TRBJ2-7, with a possible D match to TRBD1 (6 bases). The sequence was collected from a woman in her 70s with renal cell carcinoma. This material consisted of blood, taken from a patient whose treatment included radiotherapy and nephrectomy. CDR3 bases: TGCAGCGTTCGGGCAGGGGCCTACGAGCAGTACTTC. Translating it yields CSVRAGAYEQYF.